One and the same sample provided the 14 T cell receptor beta chains below, sequenced in a study of T cells in Graves' hyperthyroidism and ophthalmopathy. Authors of the study amplified TCR beta CDR3 regions from RNA transcripts. RT-PCR in the first round (using the HTBI primer set) targeted the TCR CDR3. TCRdb itself ran the multiplex PCR reads through MiXCR, one entry per CDR3 protein. There are 450,000 to 600,000 distinct CDR3 sequences in the sample; 14% occur only once, and approximately 15% lies in the top ten. Sequencing was done on a sample of blood. The receptors come from a woman in her thirties or forties with Graves' hyperthyroidism.

The table lists this clonotype with many counts. The chain links TRBV5-1 to TRBJ1-2; D is unresolved. Trimming removed 0 bases at V and 1 base at J, with 4 bases between. Germline V gene lookup returns CDR1 SGHRS and CDR2 YFSETQ. This CDR3 contains 13 residues. The CDR3, as DNA: TGCGCCAGCAGCTTGGATAATAACTATGGCTACACCTTC. Protein product: CASSLDNNYGYTF.

In its sample, this clonotype was seen many times. The V and J genes are TRBV27 and TRBJ1-1; a weak D match, TRBD1 (6 bases). Deletions cut 6 bases from V and 1 base from J, with 12 bases between. Germline assignment: CDR1 MNHEY and CDR2 SMNVEV (reference sequence). The CDR3 sequence is 14 residues long. CDR3 residues: CASRTRGENTEAFF. CDR3 DNA: TGTGCCAGCAGAACCAGGGGTGAGAACACTGAAGCTTTCTTT.

In this sample, this clonotype turned up many times. The chain couples TRBV28 to TRBJ2-1; D is uncertain. Trimming removed 4 bases from V and 0 bases from J, with 13 bases in between. The CDR3 is 16 residues long. Germline loops: CDR1 MDHEN, CDR2 SYDVKM. CDR3 sequence reads: CASSSPAASSYNEQFF. The CDR3 nucleotides read TGTGCCAGCAGTTCCCCGGCTGCGAGCTCCTACAATGAGCAGTTCTTC.

The rearrangement links TRBV5-1 to TRBJ2-1; a weak D match, TRBD2 (5 bases). Germline values: CDR1 SGHRS, CDR2 YFSETQ. V was pared by 2 bases and J by 9 bases, with 12 bases between. The CDR3 totals 13 residues. The CDR3, as DNA: TGCGCCAGCAGCTTCGCCCTAGCAGCTGAGCAGTTCTTC. As protein: CASSFALAAEQFF.

This clonotype was seen repeatedly, ten times or more. The CDR3 reads CSARGGSNGYTF. In nucleotides, the CDR3 is TGCAGTGCTAGAGGGGGCTCTAATGGCTACACCTTC. The chain couples TRBV20-1 to TRBJ1-2; possibly TRBD1 for D (5 bases). Between the trimmed V and J ends, which lost 1 base and 6 bases, there was a span of 9 bases. In germline, CDR1 is DFQATT, CDR2 SNEGSKA (reference sequence). The CDR3 spans 12 residues.

This clonotype has a handful of counts. The rearrangement links TRBV5-8 to TRBJ1-5; D may be TRBD1 (6 bases). This CDR3 has 14 amino acids. V was pared by 2 bases and J by 6 bases, with 12 bases between. CDR1 and CDR2 from the germline V gene are SGHTS and YDEGEE. CDR3 nucleotide sequence: TGTGCCAGCAGCTTACAGGGAACGGGTCAGCCCCAGCATTTT. This gives the protein CASSLQGTGQPQHF.

This clonotype was counted a few times. The chain combines TRBV6-1 with TRBJ2-1; 7 nucleotides agree with TRBD1. Germline CDR1 and CDR2: MNHNS and SASEGT. The junction had 3 bases not matched to a gene; V was cut back by 6 bases and J by 4 bases. The CDR3 is made up of 13 amino acids. CDR3 sequence reads: CASRGTDYNEQFF. DNA for the CDR3: TGTGCCAGCAGAGGGACAGATTACAATGAGCAGTTCTTC.

The chain carries TRBV4-2 and TRBJ2-3; TRBD2 agrees at 10 bases. This CDR3 comprises 15 residues. The germline V gene encodes CDR1 LGHNA and CDR2 YNFKEQ. V gave up 1 base and J gave up 4 bases; unmatched junction bases: 2. The CDR3 protein is CASSQGAGGPDTQYF. Here the CDR3 DNA reads TGTGCCAGCAGCCAAGGAGCGGGAGGGCCAGATACGCAGTATTTT.

This clonotype turned up a few times. The chain carries TRBV19 and TRBJ1-5; TRBD1 is a possible D gene (5 bases). This CDR3 region has 18 residues. Trimming stripped 0 bases from V and 1 base from J, with 16 bases between. Germline CDR1 LNHDA, CDR2 SQIVND (reference sequence). The CDR3 is CASSIDRVTSGSNQPQHF. As DNA, the CDR3 is TGTGCCAGTAGTATAGATCGGGTAACGTCAGGGAGCAATCAGCCCCAGCATTTT.

At least ten counts were recorded for this clonotype. The chain uses TRBV27 and TRBJ2-7; the match to TRBD2 covers 12 bases. From germline, CDR1 is MNHEY and CDR2 SMNVEV (reference sequence). This CDR3 spans 19 amino acids. V was clipped by 6 bases and J by 6 bases; unmatched bases: 21. The CDR3 DNA reads as TGTGCCAGCAGCCTAACCGGACTAGCGGGACCAGTCGGTGCTCGCGAGCAGTACTTC. Protein: CASSLTGLAGPVGAREQYF.

This clonotype has a count of ten or more. The gene calls are TRBV28 and TRBJ2-7, with 12 bases identical to TRBD1. The CDR3 totals 16 residues. CDR1 and CDR2 (germline): MDHEN, SYDVKM. J was trimmed by 7 bases and V by 6 bases; bases with no gene match: 13. CDR3 residues: CASSPTAGQGAGEQYF. In DNA, the CDR3 is TGTGCCAGCAGCCCTACAGCGGGACAGGGGGCTGGGGAGCAGTACTTC. Full variable domain (remainder filled in from reference TRBV28 and TRBJ2-7): DVKVTQSSRYLVKRTGEKVFLECVQDMDHENMFWYRQDPGLGLRLIYFSYDVKMKEKGDIPEGYSVSREKKERFSLILESASTNQTSMYLCASSPTAGQGAGEQYFGPGTRLTVT.

This clonotype has ten or more counts. The V gene is TRBV2, the J gene TRBJ2-1; a weak D match, TRBD2 (5 bases). Germline-derived CDR1 and CDR2 are SNHLY and FYNNEI. Between the trimmed V and J ends, which lost 7 bases and 4 bases, there was a span of 14 bases. There are 14 residues in the CDR3. The CDR3 region has the DNA TGTGCCAGCACTGGCCGGGATTCTTACAATGAGCAGTTCTTC. This translates into CASTGRDSYNEQFF.

This clonotype was seen at least ten times. The genes are TRBV28 and TRBJ1-2; D is ambiguous. The CDR3 runs to 12 residues. Trimming removed 4 bases at V and 10 bases at J, with 13 bases between. The germline V gene encodes CDR1 MDHEN and CDR2 SYDVKM. The CDR3 bases are TGTGCCAGCAGTTCGCGGACCGCTCTCTACACCTTC. Translating it yields CASSSRTALYTF.

This clonotype was seen more than once but under ten times. CDR3 DNA: TGCAGTGCACGCGTCCCCCTCTCTAGCGACGGAAATGAGCAGTTCTTC. Translation: CSARVPLSSDGNEQFF. The V gene is TRBV20-1, the J gene TRBJ2-1; possible D gene TRBD2, 6 bases. V lost 6 bases, J lost 7 bases, and 25 bases lay in between. The CDR3 contains 16 residues. Germline CDR1 is DFQATT and CDR2 is SNEGSKA (reference sequence).